This is a list of T cell receptor beta chains from one sample in a study of CXCR3-negative and CXCR3-positive naive CD8 T cells. With the 5' RACE reads reprocessed, TCRdb shows one record per CDR3 protein and no DNA. In all, the sample yields about 120,000 distinct CDR3 sequences. The sample comprised naive CXCR3+ CD8+ T cells from blood. Receptors originate from a human donor in good health. Some clones in this sample may be carry-over from other donors' samples. Each CDR3 is given with its conserved first and last residue.

J	length	V	CDR3
TRBJ2-1	17	TRBV2	CASSGRVAGGKNNEQFF
TRBJ2-7	14	TRBV20-1	CSASPDIYSYEQYF
TRBJ2-7	19	TRBV20-1	CSFSYTHPLGGQVPYEQYF
TRBJ2-7	15	TRBV4-1	CASSQAASVAYEQYF
TRBJ2-7	15	TRBV6-2/TRBV6-3	CASSYSRGIPYEQYF
TRBJ2-7	16	TRBV11-2	CAISPSRGRGSYEQYF
TRBJ2-7	19	TRBV4-3	CASSLHLGRGLRSSYEQYF
TRBJ2-1	15	TRBV7-6	CASSELAGAPNEQFF
TRBJ1-2	14	TRBV5-1	CASSLVPGGQGYTF
TRBJ2-1	15	TRBV28	CASNGFSLLGNEQLF
TRBJ2-1	13	TRBV19	CATRDRLYNEQFF
TRBJ2-1	13	TRBV20-1	CSATRVGLGEQFF
TRBJ2-2	18	TRBV9	CASSVSASGTANAGELFF
TRBJ2-3	12	TRBV20-1	CSASRGSPTQYF
TRBJ1-6	14	TRBV27	CASSLQGAVSPLHF
TRBJ2-1	13	TRBV5-1	CASGRDWDNEQFF
TRBJ2-7	13	TRBV6-5	CASSYGGEYEQYF
TRBJ2-1	14	TRBV2	CASSLRTTPHEQFF
TRBJ2-7	17	TRBV9	CASSNSPSGANSYEQYF
TRBJ2-3	14	TRBV11-2	CASSLGAMPDTQYF
TRBJ2-1	15	TRBV28	CASSSLAGAYNEQFF
TRBJ2-6	16	TRBV7-9	CASRHMTFSGANVLTF
TRBJ2-1	16	TRBV12-3/TRBV12-4	CASSPGLAGVLSEQFF